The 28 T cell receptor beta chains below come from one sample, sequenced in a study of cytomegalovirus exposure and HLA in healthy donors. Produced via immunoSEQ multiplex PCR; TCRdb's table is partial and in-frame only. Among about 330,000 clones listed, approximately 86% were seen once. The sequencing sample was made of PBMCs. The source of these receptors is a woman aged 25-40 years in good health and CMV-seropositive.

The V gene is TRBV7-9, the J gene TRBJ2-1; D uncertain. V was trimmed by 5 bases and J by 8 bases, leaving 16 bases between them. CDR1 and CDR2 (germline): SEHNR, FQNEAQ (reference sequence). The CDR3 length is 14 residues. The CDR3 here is CASSLISPFHEQFF. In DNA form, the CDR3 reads TGTGCCAGCAGCCTTATTTCTCCGTTCCATGAGCAGTTCTTC. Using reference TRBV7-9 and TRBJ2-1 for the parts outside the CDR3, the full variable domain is DTGVSQNPRHKITKRGQNVTFRCDPISEHNRLYWYRQTLGQGPEFLTYFQNEAQLEKSRLLSDRFSAERPKGSFSTLEIQRTEQGDSAMYLCASSLISPFHEQFFGPGTRLTVL.

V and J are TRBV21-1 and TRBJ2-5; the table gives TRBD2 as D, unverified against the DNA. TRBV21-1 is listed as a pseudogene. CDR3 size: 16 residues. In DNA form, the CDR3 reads TGTGCCAGCAGCAAAGCGCGGGGGGGGCAACAAGAGACCCAGTACTTC. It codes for CASSKARGGQQETQYF.

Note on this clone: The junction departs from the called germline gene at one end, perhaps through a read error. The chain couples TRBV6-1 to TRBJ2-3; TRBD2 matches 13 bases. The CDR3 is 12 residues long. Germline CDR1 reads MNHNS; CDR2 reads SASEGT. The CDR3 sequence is CASSPLAGGSSF. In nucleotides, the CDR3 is TGTGCCAGCAGTCCACTAGCGGGGGGGTCGAGTTTT.

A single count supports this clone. The CDR3 DNA follows: TGTGCCAGCAGTTTCTCCCTCCCCGGGTCCTACGAGCAGTACTTC. Its protein product is CASSFSLPGSYEQYF. V and J are TRBV28 and TRBJ2-7, with no clear D. The CDR3 covers 15 residues. V dropped 3 bases and J dropped 1 base, with 13 bases sitting between them. Germline loops: CDR1 MDHEN, CDR2 SYDVKM. Variable domain in full (rest from reference TRBV28 and TRBJ2-7): DVKVTQSSRYLVKRTGEKVFLECVQDMDHENMFWYRQDPGLGLRLIYFSYDVKMKEKGDIPEGYSVSREKKERFSLILESASTNQTSMYLCASSFSLPGSYEQYFGPGTRLTVT.

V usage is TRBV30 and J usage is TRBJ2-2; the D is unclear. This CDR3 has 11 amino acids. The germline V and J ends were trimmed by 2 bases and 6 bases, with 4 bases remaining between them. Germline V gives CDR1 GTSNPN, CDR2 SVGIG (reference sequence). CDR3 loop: CAWSWSGELFF. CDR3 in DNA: TGTGCCTGGAGTTGGTCCGGGGAGCTGTTTTTT.

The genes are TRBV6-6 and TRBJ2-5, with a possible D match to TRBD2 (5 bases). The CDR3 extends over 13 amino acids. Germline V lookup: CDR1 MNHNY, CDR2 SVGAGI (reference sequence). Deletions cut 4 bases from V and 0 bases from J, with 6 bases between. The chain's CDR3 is CASSSGNQETQYF. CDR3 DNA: TGTGCCAGCAGTTCGGGGAACCAAGAGACCCAGTACTTC.

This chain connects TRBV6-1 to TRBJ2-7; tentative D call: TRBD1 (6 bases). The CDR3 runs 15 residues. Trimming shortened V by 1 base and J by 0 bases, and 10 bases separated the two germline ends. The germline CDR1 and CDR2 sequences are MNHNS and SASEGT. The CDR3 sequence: CASSEDRAPSYEQYF. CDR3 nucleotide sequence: TGTGCCAGCAGTGAAGACAGGGCCCCCTCCTACGAGCAGTACTTC.

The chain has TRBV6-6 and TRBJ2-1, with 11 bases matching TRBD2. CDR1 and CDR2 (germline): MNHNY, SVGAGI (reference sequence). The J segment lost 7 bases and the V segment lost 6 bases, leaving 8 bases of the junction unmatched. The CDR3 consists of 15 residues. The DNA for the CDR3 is TGTGCCAGCAGCCCGGGACTAGCGGCGTTTAATGAGCAGTTCTTC. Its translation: CASSPGLAAFNEQFF.

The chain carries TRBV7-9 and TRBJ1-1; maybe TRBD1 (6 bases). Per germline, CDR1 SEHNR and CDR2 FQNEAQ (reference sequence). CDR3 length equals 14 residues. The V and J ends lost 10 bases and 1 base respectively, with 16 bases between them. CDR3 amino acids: CATTLGGQNTEAFF. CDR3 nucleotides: TGTGCCACCACCCTCGGGGGGCAGAACACTGAAGCTTTCTTT.

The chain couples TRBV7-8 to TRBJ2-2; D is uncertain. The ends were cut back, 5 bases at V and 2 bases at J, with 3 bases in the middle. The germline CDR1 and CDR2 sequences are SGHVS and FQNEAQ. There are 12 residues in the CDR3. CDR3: CASSSNTGELFF. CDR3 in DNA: TGTGCCAGCAGCAGCAACACCGGGGAGCTGTTTTTT.

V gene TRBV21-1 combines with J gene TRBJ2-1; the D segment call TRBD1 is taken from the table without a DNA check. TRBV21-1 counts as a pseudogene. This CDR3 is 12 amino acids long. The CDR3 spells CASRQPGNEQFF. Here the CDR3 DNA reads TGTGCCAGCAGACAACCAGGGAATGAGCAGTTCTTC.

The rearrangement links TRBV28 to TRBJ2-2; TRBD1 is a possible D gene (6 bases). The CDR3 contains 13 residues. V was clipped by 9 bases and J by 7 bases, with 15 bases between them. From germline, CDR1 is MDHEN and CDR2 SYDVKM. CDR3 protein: CASAQGPVGELFF. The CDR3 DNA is TGTGCCAGTGCACAGGGTCCCGTCGGGGAGCTGTTTTTT.

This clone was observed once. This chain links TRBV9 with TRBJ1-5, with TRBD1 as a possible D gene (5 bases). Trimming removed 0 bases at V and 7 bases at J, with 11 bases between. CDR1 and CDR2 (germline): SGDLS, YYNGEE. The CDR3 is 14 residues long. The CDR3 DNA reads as TGTGCCAGCAGCGTAGAAGGGGAAAACCAGCCCCAGCATTTT. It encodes CASSVEGENQPQHF.

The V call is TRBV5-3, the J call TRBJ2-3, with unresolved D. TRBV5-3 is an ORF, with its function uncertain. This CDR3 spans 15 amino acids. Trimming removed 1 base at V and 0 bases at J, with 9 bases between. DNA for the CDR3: TGTGCCAGAAGCTTGCGTCGGCAGAGCACAGATACGCAGTATTTT. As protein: CARSLRRQSTDTQYF.

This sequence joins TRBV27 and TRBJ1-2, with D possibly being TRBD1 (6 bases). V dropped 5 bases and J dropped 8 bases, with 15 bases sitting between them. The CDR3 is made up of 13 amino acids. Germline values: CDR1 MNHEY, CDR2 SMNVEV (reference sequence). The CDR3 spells CASSGRGTGGYTF. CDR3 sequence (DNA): TGTGCCAGCAGTGGAAGGGGGACGGGAGGCTACACCTTC.

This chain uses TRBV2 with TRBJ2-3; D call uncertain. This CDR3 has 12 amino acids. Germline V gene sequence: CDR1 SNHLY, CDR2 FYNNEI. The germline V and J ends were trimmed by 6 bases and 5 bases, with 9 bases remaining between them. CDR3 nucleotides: TGTGCCAGCAGCCAGGCTATAGATACGCAGTATTTT. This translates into CASSQAIDTQYF.

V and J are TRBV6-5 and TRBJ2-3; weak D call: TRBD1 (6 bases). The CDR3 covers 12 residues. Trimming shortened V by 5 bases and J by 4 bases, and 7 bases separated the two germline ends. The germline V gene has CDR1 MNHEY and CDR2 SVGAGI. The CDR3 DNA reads TGTGCCAGCAGTACAGGGCCAGATACGCAGTATTTT. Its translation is CASSTGPDTQYF.

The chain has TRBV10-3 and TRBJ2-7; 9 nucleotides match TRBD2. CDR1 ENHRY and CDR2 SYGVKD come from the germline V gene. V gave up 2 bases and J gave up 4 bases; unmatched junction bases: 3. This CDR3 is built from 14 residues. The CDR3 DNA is TGTGCCATCAGTGAGGCGGGAGGGGCGTACGAGCAGTACTTC. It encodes CAISEAGGAYEQYF.

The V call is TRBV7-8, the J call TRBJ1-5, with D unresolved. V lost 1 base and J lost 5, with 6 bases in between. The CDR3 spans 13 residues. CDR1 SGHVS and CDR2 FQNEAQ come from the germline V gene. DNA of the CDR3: TGTGCCAGCAGCTTAGTGGAGGATCAGCCCCAGCATTTT. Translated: CASSLVEDQPQHF.

DNA of the CDR3: TGCGCCAGCAGCTTGGCCATCAGCTCAGGGGAACTGAGGGAGCAGTACTTC. Translation: CASSLAISSGELREQYF. The V gene is TRBV5-1, the J gene TRBJ2-7, with TRBD1 as a possible D gene (6 bases). The V end lost 0 bases, the J end lost 7 bases, and 23 bases lay between the germline ends. The germline V gene encodes CDR1 SGHRS and CDR2 YFSETQ. CDR3 length equals 17 residues.

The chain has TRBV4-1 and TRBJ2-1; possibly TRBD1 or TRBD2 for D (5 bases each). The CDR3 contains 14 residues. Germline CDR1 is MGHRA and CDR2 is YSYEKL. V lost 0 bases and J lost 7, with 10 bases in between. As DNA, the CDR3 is TGCGCCAGCAGCCAAGAGGGGGTGAGGAATGAGCAGTTCTTC. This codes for CASSQEGVRNEQFF.

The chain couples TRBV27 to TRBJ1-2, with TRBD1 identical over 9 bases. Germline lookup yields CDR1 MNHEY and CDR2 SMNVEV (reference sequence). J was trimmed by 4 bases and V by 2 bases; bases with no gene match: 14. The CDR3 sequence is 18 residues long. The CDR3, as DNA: TGTGCCAGCAGTTTAGCCCCGCGGGACAGGGATTACAGCTATGGCTACACCTTC. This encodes CASSLAPRDRDYSYGYTF.

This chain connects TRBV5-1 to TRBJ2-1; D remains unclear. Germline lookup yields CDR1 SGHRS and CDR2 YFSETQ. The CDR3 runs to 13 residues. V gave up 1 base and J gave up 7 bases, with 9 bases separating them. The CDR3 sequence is CASSLIPGNEQFF. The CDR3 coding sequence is TGCGCCAGCAGCTTGATCCCCGGGAATGAGCAGTTCTTC.

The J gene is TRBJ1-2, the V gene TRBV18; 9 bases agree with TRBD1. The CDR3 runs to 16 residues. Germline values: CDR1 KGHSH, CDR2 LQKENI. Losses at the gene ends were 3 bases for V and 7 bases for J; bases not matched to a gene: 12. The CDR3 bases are TGTGCCAGCTCACCGCGCCTACAGGGGGCGGAAAGTGGCTACACCTTC. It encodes CASSPRLQGAESGYTF.

DNA of the CDR3: TGCGCCAGCAGCCCTCTGGGGGGCTATAATGAAAAACTGTTTTTT. Its protein product is CASSPLGGYNEKLFF. This chain links TRBV5-1 with TRBJ1-4; a possible D gene is TRBD1 (6 bases). The CDR3 contains 15 residues. Trimming shortened V by 4 bases and J by 4 bases, and 14 bases separated the two germline ends. Germline V gene sequence: CDR1 SGHRS, CDR2 YFSETQ.

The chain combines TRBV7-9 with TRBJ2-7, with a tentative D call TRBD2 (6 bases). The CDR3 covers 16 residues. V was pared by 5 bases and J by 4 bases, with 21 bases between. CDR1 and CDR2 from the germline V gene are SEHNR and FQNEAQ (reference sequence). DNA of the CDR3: TGTGCCAGCAGCCCTACCCGAAGCAGGGAGGCTTACGAGCAGTACTTC. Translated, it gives CASSPTRSREAYEQYF.

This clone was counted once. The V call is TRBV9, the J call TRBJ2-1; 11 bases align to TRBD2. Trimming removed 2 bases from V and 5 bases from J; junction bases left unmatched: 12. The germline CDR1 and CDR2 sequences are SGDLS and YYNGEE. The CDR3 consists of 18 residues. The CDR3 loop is CASSVQIETSGVNNEQFF. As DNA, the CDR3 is TGTGCCAGCAGCGTCCAAATTGAGACTAGCGGGGTAAACAATGAGCAGTTCTTC. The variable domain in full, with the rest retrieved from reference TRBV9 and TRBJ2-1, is DSGVTQTPKHLITATGQRVTLRCSPRSGDLSVYWYQQSLDQGLQFLIQYYNGEERAKGNILERFSAQQFPDLHSELNLSSLELGDSALYFCASSVQIETSGVNNEQFFGPGTRLTVL.

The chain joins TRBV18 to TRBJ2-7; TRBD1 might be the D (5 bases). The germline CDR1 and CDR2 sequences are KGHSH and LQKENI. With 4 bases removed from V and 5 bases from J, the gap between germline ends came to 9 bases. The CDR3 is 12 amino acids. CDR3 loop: CASSQGVDEQYF. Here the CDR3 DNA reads TGTGCCAGCTCACAAGGGGTTGACGAGCAGTACTTC.